The clone carrying this T cell receptor (beta chain) occurred once. Its antigen is unidentified. Every subset had its genomic DNA shared out evenly among several immunoSEQ plates. Method: immunoSEQ multiplex PCR; TCRdb's copy keeps in-frame clones and lacks some. The table lists fewer than 1.8 million clones, 97% to 99% of them singletons. These data are taken from a study of shared clonotypes between healthy human individuals. Findings and limits, study-wide: Rarefaction exposed incomplete sorted-subset sequencing despite large depth. Represented diversity, genetic and exposure-history alike, was limited by few donors.

The donors were adults (healthy and HIV-negative) with no recent acute infections or vaccinations. The ends lost 4 bases at V and 7 bases at J; junction bases unmatched: 7. CDR1 and CDR2 (germline): SGHDN, FVKESK. The CDR3 loop spans 15 amino acids. This chain joins TRBV14 and TRBJ2-7; 13 bases are shared with TRBD2. Sequenced sample: naive CD4+ T cells sorted from blood. Subset: CD45RA+ positively selected. The sequence derives from a man aged 25-40 years in good health. CDR3 in amino acids: CASSLGLAGVLEQYF. CDR3 nucleotides: TGTGCCAGCAGCCTCGGACTAGCGGGAGTCTTGGAGCAGTACTTC.